Each of the 20 T cell receptor beta chains below was sequenced from the same sample in a study of neurological immune-mediated disorders. TCRdb re-analysed the 5' RACE reads in MiXCR, keeping a single row per CDR3 protein. The top ten hold 2% to 2.5% of the sample, which has tens of thousands of distinct CDR3 sequences, about 4.1% seen once. Sequencing input: PBMCs. The receptors come from a man in his thirties or forties with multiple sclerosis.

This rearrangement joins TRBV6-5 to TRBJ2-3, with D perhaps assigned TRBD1 or TRBD2 (5 bases each). Germline lookup yields CDR1 MNHEY and CDR2 SVGAGI. The CDR3 totals 15 residues. Between the trimmed V and J ends, which lost 4 bases and 0 bases, there was a span of 11 bases. The CDR3 region has the DNA TGTGCCAGCAGTTTAGAGGGGCCAAGCACAGATACGCAGTATTTT. Translated: CASSLEGPSTDTQYF.

The chain is built from TRBV6-1 and TRBJ2-7; 7 positions agree with TRBD1. The CDR3 covers 15 residues. Germline V gene lookup returns CDR1 MNHNS and CDR2 SASEGT. After removal of 7 bases from V and 7 bases from J, the junction contained 16 bases not matched to a gene. The CDR3 DNA reads as TGTGCCAGCAACCCGTGGGGAAAGGGGGCGAGTGAGCAGTACTTC. Translating gives CASNPWGKGASEQYF.

This clonotype is deemed medium-sized (0.01 to 0.1%). J is TRBJ1-2 and V is TRBV6-1; perhaps TRBD1 as D (6 bases). The germline CDR1 and CDR2 sequences are MNHNS and SASEGT. CDR3 size: 13 residues. V gave up 6 bases and J gave up 5 bases, with 13 bases separating them. DNA of the CDR3: TGTGCCAGCAGAGACGAAGGGGGTTATGGCTACACCTTC. Protein sequence: CASRDEGGYGYTF.

This clonotype was counted many times. The V gene is TRBV20-1, the J gene TRBJ1-5; 8 bases match TRBD1. Germline lookup yields CDR1 DFQATT and CDR2 SNEGSKA (reference sequence). The CDR3 has 16 residues. J gave up 5 bases and V 6 bases, and 15 bases lay outside the gene matches. CDR3 in amino acids: CSARDRLGAGDQPQHF. The DNA for the CDR3 is TGCAGTGCGCGGGACAGGTTAGGGGCGGGCGATCAGCCCCAGCATTTT.

This clonotype was observed many times. The chain combines TRBV11-1 with TRBJ2-3; TRBD2 matches at 13 bases. Trimming removed 5 bases from V and 3 bases from J; junction bases left unmatched: 5. The CDR3 covers 16 residues. The V gene's germline CDR1 is SGHAT and CDR2 FQDESV (reference sequence). The CDR3: CASSRGTSGVTDTQYF. The CDR3 DNA reads TGTGCCAGCAGCCGAGGGACTAGCGGGGTTACAGATACGCAGTATTTT.

This clonotype has a count of ten or more. The chain couples TRBV11-2 to TRBJ1-1; D gene uncertain. The CDR3 is made up of 16 amino acids. The V and J ends lost 3 bases and 0 bases respectively, with 14 bases between them. Per germline, CDR1 SGHAT and CDR2 FQNNGV. CDR3 amino acids: CASSFPPGGMNTEAFF. The CDR3 DNA reads TGTGCCAGCAGCTTCCCCCCAGGAGGCATGAACACTGAAGCTTTCTTT.

This clonotype was detected many times. The rearrangement joins TRBV5-1 to TRBJ1-1; D not resolved. V lost 4 bases, J lost 1 base, and 8 bases lay in between. The CDR3 covers 13 residues. Per germline, CDR1 SGHRS and CDR2 YFSETQ. The CDR3 here is CASSPSKNTEAFF. DNA for the CDR3: TGCGCCAGCAGCCCTAGCAAGAACACTGAAGCTTTCTTT.

This clonotype occurred a few times. V usage is TRBV20-1 and J usage is TRBJ2-7, with 12 bases fitting TRBD2. Trimming took 6 bases from V and 4 from J; bases not matched to a gene: 13. The length of the CDR3 is 16 residues. Germline CDR1 and CDR2: DFQATT and SNEGSKA (reference sequence). The CDR3 DNA follows: TGCAGTGCCCGCGGGGCTAGCGGGGGGGCCTGGTACGAGCAGTACTTC. Translated, it gives CSARGASGGAWYEQYF.

This clonotype was counted many times. The chain uses TRBV20-1 and TRBJ2-3; 9 bases are shared with TRBD1. The CDR3 sequence is 16 residues long. V trimming: 4 bases; J trimming: 4 bases; junction bases outside the gene matches: 12. Germline CDR1 DFQATT, CDR2 SNEGSKA (reference sequence). Here the CDR3 DNA reads TGCAGTGCTACTCCCAGGGGACAGGGTAAATCAGATACGCAGTATTTT. Protein: CSATPRGQGKSDTQYF.

This clonotype has just a few counts. This chain links TRBV5-1 with TRBJ2-3, with D perhaps matching TRBD2 (5 bases). This CDR3 comprises 13 residues. Trimming stripped 1 base from V and 6 bases from J, with 9 bases between. Germline values: CDR1 SGHRS, CDR2 YFSETQ. This CDR3 is CASSLPSGDTQYF. The CDR3 DNA follows: TGCGCCAGCAGCTTGCCATCGGGGGATACGCAGTATTTT.

To note about this clonotype: At one end the junction does not follow the germline gene, possibly because of a read error. The chain combines TRBV4-2 with TRBJ1-6; D call uncertain. The germline CDR1 and CDR2 sequences are LGHNA and YNFKEQ. CDR3 length equals 18 residues. The CDR3 DNA sequence: TGTGCCAGCAGCCAAGATAAAACCGCTACTGGTGGGAATTCACCCCTCAACTTT. Its protein is CASSQDKTATGGNSPLNF.

The sample holds many counts of this clonotype. This chain joins TRBV12-3 or TRBV12-4 and TRBJ2-3; 8 nucleotides match TRBD2. The CDR3 has 18 residues. V lost 6 bases and J lost 1; bases outside the gene matches: 15. CDR3 bases: TGTGCCAGCAGCCTACCTCTGGGGCGGCGGGGGGGCACAGATACGCAGTATTTT. Its translation is CASSLPLGRRGGTDTQYF.

This clonotype came up many times. V is TRBV12-3 or TRBV12-4 and J is TRBJ1-2; D not certain. The CDR3 covers 13 residues. V was pared by 3 bases and J by 2 bases, with 7 bases between. Here the CDR3 reads CASSLSGNYGYTF. The CDR3 DNA follows: TGTGCCAGCAGTTTGTCCGGCAACTATGGCTACACCTTC.

This clonotype was counted only a few times. The chain has TRBV5-1 and TRBJ2-7; D is possibly TRBD2 (5 bases). Trimming left V 1 base short and J 0 bases short, with 11 bases between. Germline assignment: CDR1 SGHRS and CDR2 YFSETQ. The CDR3 loop spans 15 amino acids. The CDR3, as DNA: TGCGCCAGCAGCTTGCGCGGGTATCCCTCCTACGAGCAGTACTTC. Translation gives CASSLRGYPSYEQYF.

Ten or more counts support this clonotype. V and J are TRBV20-1 and TRBJ2-7, with TRBD1 matching over 7 bases. Germline V gene lookup returns CDR1 DFQATT and CDR2 SNEGSKA (reference sequence). The CDR3 totals 13 residues. V gave up 6 bases and J gave up 5 bases; unmatched junction bases: 10. The CDR3 nucleotides are TGCAGTGCACTCCCGACAGGGCGCAACGAGCAGTACTTC. As protein: CSALPTGRNEQYF.

This clonotype has ten or more counts. The genes are TRBV5-1 and TRBJ1-4; no reliable D call. The CDR3 spans 15 residues. V was cut by 0 bases and J by 3 bases, with 9 bases left in between. The germline V gene has CDR1 SGHRS and CDR2 YFSETQ. The CDR3 region is CASSLGRLANEKLFF. In DNA, the CDR3 is TGCGCCAGCAGCTTGGGTCGTCTGGCTAATGAAAAACTGTTTTTT.

This clonotype appeared many times. This CDR3 is CASSLGGGSDEQYF. The DNA for the CDR3 is TGTGCCAGCAGCTTAGGCGGGGGGAGCGACGAGCAGTACTTC. The V gene is TRBV7-2, the J gene TRBJ2-7, with 8 nucleotides matching TRBD2. In germline, CDR1 is SGHTA, CDR2 FQGNSA. The CDR3 runs 14 residues. With V trimmed by 1 base and J by 5 bases, 4 bases remained unmatched. The full variable domain, completed using reference TRBV7-2 and TRBJ2-7, is GAGVSQSPSNKVTEKGKDVELRCDPISGHTALYWYRQSLGQGLEFLIYFQGNSAPDKSGLPSDRFSAERTGGSVSTLTIQRTQQEDSAVYLCASSLGGGSDEQYFGPGTRLTVT.

This clonotype was detected ten times or more. V gene TRBV6-5 combines with J gene TRBJ1-4, with 7 bases that match TRBD1. The CDR3 has 15 residues. The V and J ends lost 6 bases and 6 bases, in that order; junction bases with no gene match: 10. Germline V gene data show CDR1 as MNHEY and CDR2 as SVGAGI. The CDR3 loop reads CASRRRGRGDEKLFF. In DNA form, the CDR3 reads TGTGCCAGCAGGCGAAGGGGGCGCGGGGATGAAAAACTGTTTTTT.

There are many counts of this clonotype. V gene TRBV29-1 combines with J gene TRBJ2-5, with D possibly TRBD2 on 5 matching bases. Trimming removed 6 bases from V and 2 bases from J, with 19 bases in between. The CDR3 contains 15 residues. Germline loops: CDR1 SQVTM, CDR2 ANQGSEA. The CDR3 nucleotides read TGCAGCGTCACGGGAAGGAAGAATTCACAAGAGACCCAGTACTTC. It translates to CSVTGRKNSQETQYF. Filled out from reference TRBV29-1 and TRBJ2-5, the complete variable domain reads SAVISQKPSRDICQRGTSLTIQCQVDSQVTMMFWYRQQPGQSLTLIATANQGSEATYESGFVIDKFPISRPNLTFSTLTVSNMSPEDSSIYLCSVTGRKNSQETQYFGPGTRLLVL.

This clonotype came up a few times. J is TRBJ2-2 and V is TRBV5-1; unclear D gene. V was pared by 0 bases and J by 4 bases, with 4 bases between. This CDR3 comprises 13 residues. From germline, CDR1 is SGHRS and CDR2 YFSETQ. The CDR3 loop is CASSLDLTGELFF. The DNA of the CDR3 is TGCGCCAGCAGCTTGGATCTCACCGGGGAGCTGTTTTTT.